These 17 T cell receptor beta chains originate from one sample sequenced in a study of shared clonotypes between healthy human individuals. Assay: immunoSEQ multiplex PCR; the TCRdb copy retains only in-frame clones and omits some. The sample holds over a million clones, around 74% seen once. Sequenced sample: memory CD4+ T cells sorted from blood. As for subset: CD45RA-negative fraction. The receptors shown here come from a man aged 18 to 29 in good health.

The gene calls are TRBV28 and TRBJ2-7; either TRBD1 or TRBD2 may supply D (5 bases each). Trimming cost V 2 bases and J 4 bases, with 9 bases left between them. Germline V gene data show CDR1 as MDHEN and CDR2 as SYDVKM. The CDR3 is made up of 13 amino acids. This CDR3 reads CASSLGTEYEQYF. CDR3 in DNA: TGTGCCAGCAGTTTAGGGACGGAGTACGAGCAGTACTTC.

The gene calls are TRBV18 and TRBJ2-5; 10 bases are shared with TRBD2. The trim removed 5 bases at V and 2 bases at J, leaving 8 bases unmatched. The CDR3 totals 16 residues. CDR1 and CDR2 from the germline V gene are KGHSH and LQKENI. CDR3 in amino acids: CASSRTPGLAQETQYF. The CDR3 nucleotides are TGTGCCAGCTCAAGGACCCCGGGACTAGCGCAAGAGACCCAGTACTTC. The complete variable domain, with remaining parts taken from reference TRBV18 and TRBJ2-5, reads NAGVMQNPRHLVRRRGQEARLRCSPMKGHSHVYWYRQLPEEGLKFMVYLQKENIIDESGMPKERFSAEFPKEGPSILRIQQVVRGDSAAYFCASSRTPGLAQETQYFGPGTRLLVL.

For the CDR3, the DNA is TGTGCCAGCAGCTTAGAACCGGGGAACACTGAAGCTTTCTTT. Residues: CASSLEPGNTEAFF. The chain uses TRBV7-9 and TRBJ1-1; D unclear. The CDR3 runs 14 residues. V was clipped by 1 base and J by 1 base, with 7 bases between them. The germline CDR1 and CDR2 sequences are SEHNR and FQNEAQ (reference sequence).

The chain couples TRBV19 to TRBJ1-5; D unclear. The germline V and J ends were trimmed by 3 bases and 0 bases, with 9 bases remaining between them. Looked up from germline, CDR1 is LNHDA and CDR2 is SQIVND (reference sequence). This CDR3 spans 15 amino acids. For the CDR3, the DNA is TGTGCCAGTAGTATCCGGGGTGGTAGCAATCAGCCCCAGCATTTT. Its protein is CASSIRGGSNQPQHF.

This clone was found a few times. The V call is TRBV30, the J call TRBJ2-2; D unresolved. V was cut by 1 base and J by 1 base, with 4 bases left in between. CDR1 GTSNPN and CDR2 SVGIG come from the germline V gene (reference sequence). The length of the CDR3 is 13 residues. CDR3 protein: CAWSEGNTGELFF. CDR3 DNA: TGTGCCTGGAGTGAAGGGAACACCGGGGAGCTGTTTTTT.

CDR3 residues: CASGPMTGRNGYTF. The DNA for the CDR3 is TGTGCCAGCGGCCCCATGACAGGGAGGAATGGCTACACCTTC. This rearrangement joins TRBV6-5 to TRBJ1-2, with TRBD1 matching over 7 bases. Trimming removed 8 bases from V and 6 bases from J; junction bases left unmatched: 12. Per the germline V gene, CDR1 is MNHEY and CDR2 is SVGAGI. The CDR3 covers 14 residues.

The chain employs TRBV2 and TRBJ2-1; 11 nucleotides match TRBD2. Germline V CDR1 and CDR2: SNHLY, FYNNEI. Trimming cost V 11 bases and J 8 bases; bases outside gene matches: 11. The CDR3 runs 14 residues. The CDR3 coding sequence is TGTGCCCGAGACGGGACTAGCGGAAAATATGAGCAGTTCTTC. Translation gives CARDGTSGKYEQFF.

There are many counts of this clone. Other DNA sequences in the sample encode the same CDR3. The DNA for the CDR3 is TGTGCCAGCAGCTTACCAGACTCCAACTATGGCTACACCTTC. This translates into CASSLPDSNYGYTF. V is TRBV5-4 and J is TRBJ1-2; D not resolved. Germline V CDR1 and CDR2: SGHNT, YYREEE (reference sequence). The V gene lost 2 bases and the J gene lost 2 bases, with 10 bases spanning the gap. The CDR3 runs 14 residues.

The chain links TRBV7-9 to TRBJ2-2; 12 bases map to TRBD2. The V gene's germline CDR1 is SEHNR and CDR2 FQNEAQ (reference sequence). This CDR3 comprises 18 residues. Trimming removed 5 bases from V and 0 bases from J; junction bases left unmatched: 7. This CDR3 reads CASSIRTSGKTNTGELFF. The CDR3 coding sequence is TGTGCCAGCAGCATCAGGACTAGCGGGAAGACGAACACCGGGGAGCTGTTTTTT.

This rearrangement joins TRBV28 to TRBJ2-7; 7 bases align to TRBD2. CDR3 size: 13 residues. V dropped 7 bases and J dropped 4; count of bases not matched to a gene: 7. CDR1 MDHEN and CDR2 SYDVKM come from the germline V gene. CDR3 region: CASTPSGLYEQYF. In nucleotides, the CDR3 is TGTGCCAGCACACCCTCGGGACTATACGAGCAGTACTTC.

The chain has TRBV7-6 and TRBJ2-5; 7 bases are shared with TRBD1. Germline V lookup: CDR1 SGHVS, CDR2 FNYEAQ. The V segment lost 4 bases and the J segment 6 bases; nucleotides outside the gene matches: 5. The CDR3 loop spans 13 amino acids. Written as DNA, the CDR3 is TGTGCCAGCAGCTCGACAGGGTTGAAGACCCAGTACTTC. Translated: CASSSTGLKTQYF.

V is TRBV18 and J is TRBJ2-7; 10 bases align to TRBD1. V lost 3 bases to trimming and J lost 3 bases; unmatched junction nucleotides: 20. CDR1 and CDR2 from the germline V gene are KGHSH and LQKENI. The CDR3 is 20 residues long. CDR3 DNA sequence: TGTGCCAGCTCACCCTACGCCCTAGCCGGGACAGGGGTCCCCCTCTACGAGCAGTACTTC. It is translated as CASSPYALAGTGVPLYEQYF. Together with reference TRBV18 and TRBJ2-7, the CDR3 gives the full variable domain: NAGVMQNPRHLVRRRGQEARLRCSPMKGHSHVYWYRQLPEEGLKFMVYLQKENIIDESGMPKERFSAEFPKEGPSILRIQQVVRGDSAAYFCASSPYALAGTGVPLYEQYFGPGTRLTVT.

This chain links TRBV30 with TRBJ2-1, with D perhaps matching TRBD1 (5 bases). In germline, CDR1 is GTSNPN, CDR2 SVGIG (reference sequence). The CDR3 is 12 amino acids. Trimming removed 4 bases from V and 8 bases from J, with 12 bases in between. CDR3 sequence reads: CAWNIARDEQFF. DNA for the CDR3: TGTGCCTGGAACATAGCCAGGGATGAGCAGTTCTTC. Complete variable domain (other parts from reference TRBV30 and TRBJ2-1): SQTIHQWPATLVQPVGSPLSLECTVEGTSNPNLYWYRQAAGRGLQLLFYSVGIGQISSEVPQNLSASRPQDRQFILSSKKLLLSDSGFYLCAWNIARDEQFFGPGTRLTVL.

This clone was counted only a few times. Other nucleotide sequences in the sample specify the same CDR3. The J gene is TRBJ2-5, the V gene TRBV9; D gene unclear. V was cut by 0 bases and J by 5 bases, with 8 bases left in between. Germline assignment: CDR1 SGDLS and CDR2 YYNGEE. The CDR3 covers 13 residues. CDR3 amino acids: CASSVGVSETQYF. Here the CDR3 DNA reads TGTGCCAGCAGCGTAGGGGTGTCGGAGACCCAGTACTTC.

The chain has TRBV18 and TRBJ1-3; the D is unclear. The CDR3 loop spans 13 amino acids. The germline V gene encodes CDR1 KGHSH and CDR2 LQKENI. V lost 5 bases and J lost 0, with 5 bases in between. The CDR3: CASSSNSGNTIYF. CDR3 DNA sequence: TGTGCCAGCTCATCCAACTCTGGAAACACCATATATTTT.

The chain has TRBV5-4 and TRBJ1-2, with D possibly matching TRBD1 (6 bases). The CDR3 length is 15 residues. Trimming stripped 4 bases from V and 8 bases from J, with 21 bases between. The V gene's germline CDR1 is SGHNT and CDR2 YYREEE (reference sequence). CDR3 region: CASSPTGTFLGGYTF. For the CDR3, the DNA is TGTGCCAGCAGCCCCACCGGGACATTCCTGGGCGGCTACACCTTC.

This clone was counted a few times. V gene TRBV30 combines with J gene TRBJ1-1; weak D call: TRBD1 (6 bases). The CDR3 consists of 13 residues. Per germline, CDR1 GTSNPN and CDR2 SVGIG (reference sequence). The ends were cut back, 2 bases at V and 4 bases at J, with 11 bases in the middle. In DNA form, the CDR3 reads TGTGCCTGGAGTCGAACAGGGATCACTGAAGCTTTCTTT. It translates to CAWSRTGITEAFF.